This TCR beta chain was captured by sequencing in a study of patients and donors after allogeneic stem cell transplantation. The CDR3 covers 15 residues. Germline assignment: CDR1 LGHNA and CDR2 YSLEER. J lost 13 bases, V lost 0 bases, and 12 bases had no gene match. One entry per CDR3 protein results from TCRdb running MiXCR on the RT-PCR reads. The table lists roughly 200,000 distinct CDR3 sequences, around two fifths of them singletons, with about 30% in the top ten. This clonotype has only a few counts. The TCR sequence derives from a human donor who was either an allogeneic HSCT recipient or a stem cell or donor lymphocyte infusion donor (not recorded which). It is not recorded whose cells these are; they may come from a transplant donor. The chain is built from TRBV4-3 and TRBJ2-1, with 7 bases matching TRBD2. The specimen sequenced was blood, either unsorted or a sorted T cell fraction (not recorded which). The CDR3 loop reads CASSQDQAERDPQFF. CDR3 nucleotide sequence: TGCGCCAGCAGCCAAGATCAGGCCGAGCGGGATCCCCAGTTCTTC.